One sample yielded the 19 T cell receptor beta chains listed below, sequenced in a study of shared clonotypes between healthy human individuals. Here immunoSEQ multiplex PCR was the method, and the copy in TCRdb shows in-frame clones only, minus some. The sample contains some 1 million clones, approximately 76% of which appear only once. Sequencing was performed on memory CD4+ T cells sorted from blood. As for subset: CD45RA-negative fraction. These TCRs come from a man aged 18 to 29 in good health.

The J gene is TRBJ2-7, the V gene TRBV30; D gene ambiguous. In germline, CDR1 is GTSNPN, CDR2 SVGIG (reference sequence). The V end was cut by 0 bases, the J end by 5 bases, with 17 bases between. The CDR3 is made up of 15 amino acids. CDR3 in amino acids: CAWSVGDVSTNEQYF. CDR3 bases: TGTGCCTGGAGTGTTGGGGATGTGTCGACGAACGAGCAGTACTTC.

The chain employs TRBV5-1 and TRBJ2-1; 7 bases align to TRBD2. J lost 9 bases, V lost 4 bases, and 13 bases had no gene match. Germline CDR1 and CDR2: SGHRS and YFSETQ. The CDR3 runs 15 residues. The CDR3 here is CASSLSGLVGREQFF. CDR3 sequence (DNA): TGCGCCAGCAGCCTGAGCGGACTAGTAGGCCGTGAGCAGTTCTTC.

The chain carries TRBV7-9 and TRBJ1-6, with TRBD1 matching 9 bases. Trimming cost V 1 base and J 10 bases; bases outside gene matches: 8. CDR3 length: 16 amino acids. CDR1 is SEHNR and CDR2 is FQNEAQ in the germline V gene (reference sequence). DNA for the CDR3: TGTGCCAGCAGCTTAGTAGGGGGACAGGGAGAATCACCCCTCCACTTT. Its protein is CASSLVGGQGESPLHF.

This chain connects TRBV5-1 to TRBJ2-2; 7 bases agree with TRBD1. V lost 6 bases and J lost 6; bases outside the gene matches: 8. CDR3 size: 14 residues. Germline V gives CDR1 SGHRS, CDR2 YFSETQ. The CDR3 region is CASKETGDAGELFF. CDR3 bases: TGCGCCAGCAAGGAAACAGGGGACGCCGGGGAGCTGTTTTTT.

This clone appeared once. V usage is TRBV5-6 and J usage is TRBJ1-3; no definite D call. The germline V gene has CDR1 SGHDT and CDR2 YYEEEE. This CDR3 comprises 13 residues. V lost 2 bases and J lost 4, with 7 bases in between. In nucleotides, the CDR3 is TGTGCCAGCAGCTTACTCTTAGGAAACACCATATATTTT. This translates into CASSLLLGNTIYF.

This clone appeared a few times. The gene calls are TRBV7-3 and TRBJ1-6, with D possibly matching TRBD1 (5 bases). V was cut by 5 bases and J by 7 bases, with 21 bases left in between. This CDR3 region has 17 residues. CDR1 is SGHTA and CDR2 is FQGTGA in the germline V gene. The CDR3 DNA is TGTGCCAGCAGCCTAGAGGTGTTGTGGGGCCAAAATTCACCCCTCCACTTT. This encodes CASSLEVLWGQNSPLHF.

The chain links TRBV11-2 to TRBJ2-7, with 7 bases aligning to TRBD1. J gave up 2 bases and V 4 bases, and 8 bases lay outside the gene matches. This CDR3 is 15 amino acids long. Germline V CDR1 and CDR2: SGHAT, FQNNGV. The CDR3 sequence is CASSSSGTATYEQYF. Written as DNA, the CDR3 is TGTGCCAGCAGCTCCTCCGGGACAGCAACCTACGAGCAGTACTTC. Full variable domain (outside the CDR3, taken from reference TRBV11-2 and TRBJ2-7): EAGVAQSPRYKIIEKRQSVAFWCNPISGHATLYWYQQILGQGPKLLIQFQNNGVVDDSQLPKDRFSAERLKGVDSTLKIQPAKLEDSAVYLCASSSSGTATYEQYFGPGTRLTVT.

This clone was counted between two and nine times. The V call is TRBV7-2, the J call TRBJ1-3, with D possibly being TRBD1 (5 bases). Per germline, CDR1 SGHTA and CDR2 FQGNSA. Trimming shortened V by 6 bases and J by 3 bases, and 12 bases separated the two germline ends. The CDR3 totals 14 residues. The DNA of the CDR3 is TGTGCCAGCAGGCCAGGGTCGGATGGAAACACCATATATTTT. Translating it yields CASRPGSDGNTIYF.

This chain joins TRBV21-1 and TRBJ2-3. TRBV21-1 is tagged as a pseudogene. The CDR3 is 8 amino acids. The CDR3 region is CASDTQYF. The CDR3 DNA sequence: TGTGCCAGCGATACGCAGTATTTT.

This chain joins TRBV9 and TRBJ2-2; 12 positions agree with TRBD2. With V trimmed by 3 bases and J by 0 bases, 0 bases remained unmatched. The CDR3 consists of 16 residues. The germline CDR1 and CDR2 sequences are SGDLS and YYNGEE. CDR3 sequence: CASSGTSGTNTGELFF. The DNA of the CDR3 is TGTGCCAGCAGCGGGACTAGCGGGACGAACACCGGGGAGCTGTTTTTT.

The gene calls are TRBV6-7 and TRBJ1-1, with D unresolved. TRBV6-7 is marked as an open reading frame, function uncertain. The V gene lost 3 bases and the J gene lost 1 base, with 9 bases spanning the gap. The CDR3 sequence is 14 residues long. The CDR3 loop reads CASSYDQENTEAFF. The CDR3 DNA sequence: TGTGCCAGCAGTTATGACCAGGAGAACACTGAAGCTTTCTTT.

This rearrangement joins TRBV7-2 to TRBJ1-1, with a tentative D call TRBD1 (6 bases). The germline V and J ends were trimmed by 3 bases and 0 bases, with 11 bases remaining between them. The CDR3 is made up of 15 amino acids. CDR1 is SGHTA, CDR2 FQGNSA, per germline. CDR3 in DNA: TGTGCCAGCAGCTTTACCGGGACACTGAACACTGAAGCTTTCTTT. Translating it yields CASSFTGTLNTEAFF. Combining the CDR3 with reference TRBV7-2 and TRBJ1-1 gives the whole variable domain GAGVSQSPSNKVTEKGKDVELRCDPISGHTALYWYRQSLGQGLEFLIYFQGNSAPDKSGLPSDRFSAERTGGSVSTLTIQRTQQEDSAVYLCASSFTGTLNTEAFFGQGTRLTVV.

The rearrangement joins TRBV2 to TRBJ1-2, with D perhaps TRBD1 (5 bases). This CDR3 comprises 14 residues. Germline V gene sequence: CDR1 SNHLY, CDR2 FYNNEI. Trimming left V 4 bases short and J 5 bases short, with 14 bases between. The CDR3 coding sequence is TGTGCCAGCAGTGCTGCGGGGACCGGGTATGGCTACACCTTC. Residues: CASSAAGTGYGYTF. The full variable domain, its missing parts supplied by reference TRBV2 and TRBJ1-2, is EPEVTQTPSHQVTQMGQEVILRCVPISNHLYFYWYRQILGQKVEFLVSFYNNEISEKSEIFDDQFSVERPDGSNFTLKIRSTKLEDSAMYFCASSAAGTGYGYTFGSGTRLTVV.

This CDR3 is CASSLAGGLGTDTQYF. As DNA, the CDR3 is TGTGCCAGTAGTCTAGCGGGGGGGCTCGGCACAGATACGCAGTATTTT. The chain uses TRBV19 and TRBJ2-3; 12 bases are shared with TRBD2. Per the germline V gene, CDR1 is LNHDA and CDR2 is SQIVND (reference sequence). The CDR3 has 16 residues. J lost 1 base, V lost 5 bases, and 4 bases had no gene match.

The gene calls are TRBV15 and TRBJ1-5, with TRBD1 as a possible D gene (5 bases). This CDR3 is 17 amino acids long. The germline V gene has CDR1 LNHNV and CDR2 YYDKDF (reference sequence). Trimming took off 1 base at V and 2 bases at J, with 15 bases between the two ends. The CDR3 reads CATSRVRSGSGNQPQHF. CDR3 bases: TGTGCCACCAGCAGAGTCAGGTCAGGGTCGGGCAATCAGCCCCAGCATTTT.

The CDR3 coding sequence is TGTGCCTCGACAGGCGGACCCTACGAGCAGTACTTC. It translates to CASTGGPYEQYF. The rearrangement uses TRBV10-3 and TRBJ2-7; weak D call: TRBD1 (6 bases). Germline assignment: CDR1 ENHRY and CDR2 SYGVKD. There are 12 residues in the CDR3. Trimming removed 11 bases from V and 2 bases from J, with 13 bases in between.

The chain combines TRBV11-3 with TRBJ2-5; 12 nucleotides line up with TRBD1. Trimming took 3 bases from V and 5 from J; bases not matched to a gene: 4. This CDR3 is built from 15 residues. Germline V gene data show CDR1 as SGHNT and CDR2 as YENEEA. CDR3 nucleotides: TGTGCCAGCAGCTTGGGACAGGGGGCTTACGAGACCCAGTACTTC. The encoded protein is CASSLGQGAYETQYF.

CDR3 region: CASSVFSGNEQFF. The CDR3 DNA sequence: TGTGCCAGCAGTGTTTTTAGCGGGAATGAGCAGTTCTTC. V usage is TRBV6-4 and J usage is TRBJ2-1; TRBD2 aligns across 7 bases. The CDR3 consists of 13 residues. Germline trimming cut 4 bases from V and 7 bases from J; bases unmatched to any gene: 4. The germline CDR1 and CDR2 sequences are MRHNA and SNTAGT.

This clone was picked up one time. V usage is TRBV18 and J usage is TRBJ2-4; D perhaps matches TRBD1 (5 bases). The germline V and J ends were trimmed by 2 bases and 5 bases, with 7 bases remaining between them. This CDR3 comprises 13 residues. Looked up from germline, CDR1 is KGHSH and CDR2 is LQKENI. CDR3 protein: CASSPGAENIQYF. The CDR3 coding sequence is TGTGCCAGCTCACCAGGGGCGGAAAACATTCAGTACTTC.